This paragraph reports one T cell receptor (beta chain). The antigen remains undetermined. This record belongs to a study of T cells in narcolepsy. Study information: Donors had narcolepsy type 1 or type 2, or were healthy controls.

Findings and limits, study-wide: Comparing one patient's CSF and blood CD4+ clonotypes highlighted HCRT- and TRIB2-specific autoreactive clonotypes. Autoreactive clone sequences were missing from some blood memory CD4+ repertoires. Autoreactive clonotypes reportedly recurred in blood of same and different patients, not controls.

Sequencing was performed with immunoSEQ multiplex PCR; in TCRdb, only in-frame clones are kept and a portion is missing. This sample has about 41,000 clones; approximately 90% occur once, and the top ten carry approximately 1.2%. The germline V gene encodes CDR1 SGHRS and CDR2 YFSETQ. With V trimmed by 3 bases and J by 3 bases, 2 bases remained unmatched. The CDR3 sequence is 15 residues long. The chain is built from TRBV5-1 and TRBJ2-1; 11 positions match TRBD2. Input material: CD45RA- memory CD4+ T cells from PBMCs. The sequence came from a human donor with narcolepsy. The CDR3, as DNA: TGCGCCAGCAGCTCCGGGACTAGCGGCTACAATGAGCAGTTCTTC. Translating it yields CASSSGTSGYNEQFF.